These 9 T cell receptor beta chains share one sample of origin, sequenced in a study of regulatory T cells in long-lasting Graves disease. Specified time point: newly diagnosed GD, antithyroid drugs for less than 3 months. PBMC-derived RNA was used for the TCR library. To make TCR beta libraries, researchers used iRepertoire HTBI primers and Arm-PCR of CDR3 regions. TCRdb processed the multiplex PCR reads anew with MiXCR; each CDR3 protein has one entry. The sample includes 520,000 or so distinct CDR3 sequences, around 12% seen only once; the top ten take 8.9%. The same data also went into a second study, on T cells in Graves' hyperthyroidism and ophthalmopathy.

The sequencing here drew on peripheral blood mononuclear cells (PBMCs), taken at new diagnosis, from a patient treated with antithyroid drugs. The origin of the receptors is a woman in her twenties or thirties with Graves disease.

At least ten counts were recorded for this clonotype. The chain combines TRBV18 with TRBJ2-5; D is uncertain. The V gene's germline CDR1 is KGHSH and CDR2 LQKENI. Trimming cost V 3 bases and J 0 bases, with 8 bases left between them. The CDR3 is 14 residues long. CDR3 sequence (DNA): TGTGCCAGCTCACCGTATAAGAACCAAGAGACCCAGTACTTC. Its protein product is CASSPYKNQETQYF.

This clonotype has a handful of counts. This chain joins TRBV6-5 and TRBJ1-2; 7 positions match TRBD1. CDR1 and CDR2 (germline): MNHEY, SVGAGI. The junction had 4 bases not matched to a gene; V was cut back by 0 bases and J by 3 bases. The CDR3 runs 15 residues. The CDR3 loop is CASSYSRGADYGYTF. Written as DNA, the CDR3 is TGTGCCAGCAGTTACTCCAGGGGGGCAGACTATGGCTACACCTTC.

This clonotype occurred many times. The chain has TRBV5-5 and TRBJ1-2; 7 bases match TRBD1. This CDR3 is 15 amino acids long. The V gene's germline CDR1 is SGHKS and CDR2 YYEKEE (reference sequence). J lost 2 bases, V lost 6 bases, and 10 bases had no gene match. For the CDR3, the DNA is TGTGCCAGCACGACCCTGGGACAGTACAACTATGGCTACACCTTC. It codes for CASTTLGQYNYGYTF.

This clonotype appeared many times. The genes are TRBV2 and TRBJ2-3, with TRBD1 matching over 7 bases. The CDR3 has 13 residues. After removal of 7 bases from V and 1 base from J, the junction contained 2 bases not matched to a gene. CDR1 and CDR2 from the germline V gene are SNHLY and FYNNEI. The DNA of the CDR3 is TGTGCCAGCACGAGGGGGCGCACAGATACGCAGTATTTT. Its protein product is CASTRGRTDTQYF.

The V gene is TRBV10-3, the J gene TRBJ2-7; 10 bases fit TRBD2. The CDR3 extends over 15 amino acids. Germline trimming cut 0 bases from V and 7 bases from J; bases unmatched to any gene: 6. CDR1 and CDR2 from the germline V gene are ENHRY and SYGVKD. The CDR3: CAISESLAGGWEQYF. DNA of the CDR3: TGTGCCATCAGTGAGTCGTTAGCGGGAGGATGGGAGCAGTACTTC.

The chain links TRBV4-1 to TRBJ2-5; 9 bases match TRBD1. V shed 1 base, J shed 4 bases, and the junction held 7 bases outside the gene matches. The CDR3 totals 16 residues. Germline CDR1 and CDR2: MGHRA and YSYEKL. The CDR3 spells CASSQGGTGLSETQYF. CDR3 nucleotides: TGCGCCAGCAGCCAAGGAGGGACAGGGTTATCAGAGACCCAGTACTTC.

This clonotype came up many times. J is TRBJ2-3 and V is TRBV27; TRBD1 matches 7 bases. Unmatched junction bases numbered 7, after V lost 1 base and J lost 0 bases. The CDR3 has 17 residues. Per the germline V gene, CDR1 is MNHEY and CDR2 is SMNVEV (reference sequence). CDR3 bases: TGTGCCAGCAGTTTATTTCCGGACAGGACAAGCACAGATACGCAGTATTTT. Its translation: CASSLFPDRTSTDTQYF.

The sample holds many counts of this clonotype. CDR3: CASSKQGANEKLFF. The CDR3 nucleotides read TGTGCCAGCAGCAAACAGGGGGCTAATGAAAAACTGTTTTTT. The rearrangement joins TRBV2 to TRBJ1-4, with 8 positions matching TRBD1. The CDR3 length is 14 residues. Germline values: CDR1 SNHLY, CDR2 FYNNEI. V shed 6 bases, J shed 3 bases, and the junction held 3 bases outside the gene matches.

This clonotype was recorded at least ten times. The chain is built from TRBV9 and TRBJ1-2, with 7 bases that match TRBD1. The CDR3 is 13 residues long. Germline V gene sequence: CDR1 SGDLS, CDR2 YYNGEE. The V gene end was trimmed by 2 bases and the J gene end by 2 bases; junction bases not matched to a gene: 0. The CDR3 sequence is CASSVDRNYGYTF. CDR3 in DNA: TGTGCCAGCAGCGTGGACAGGAACTATGGCTACACCTTC.